These 28 T cell receptor beta chains were all obtained from the same sample, sequenced in a study of OX40 agonist ivuxolimab in advanced cancers. Receptor libraries were prepared by the immunoSEQ multiplex PCR assay. Not all clones reach the TCRdb copy of this immuneACCESS table, which keeps in-frame sequences only. Checked studies attribute under half of the gap to unresolved V genes and leave the rest unexplained. Recorded for this sample are 120,000 or so clones; roughly 95% of them occurred a single time. The top ten constitute approximately 0.15% of the sample. Sequencing used CD4+ or CD8+ T cells sorted from blood, obtained in a trial of the OX40 agonist ivuxolimab. These receptors were taken from an adult with an advanced solid tumor such as melanoma, head and neck, liver or kidney cancer.

This sequence joins TRBV9 and TRBJ2-1; 11 nucleotides match TRBD2. From germline, CDR1 is SGDLS and CDR2 YYNGEE. After removal of 4 bases from V and 4 bases from J, the junction contained 7 bases not matched to a gene. The CDR3 contains 16 residues. This chain's CDR3 is CASSFLAGGRYNEQFF. CDR3 coding DNA: TGTGCCAGCAGCTTCCTAGCGGGAGGCCGATACAATGAGCAGTTCTTC. Full variable domain (outside the CDR3, taken from reference TRBV9 and TRBJ2-1): DSGVTQTPKHLITATGQRVTLRCSPRSGDLSVYWYQQSLDQGLQFLIQYYNGEERAKGNILERFSAQQFPDLHSELNLSSLELGDSALYFCASSFLAGGRYNEQFFGPGTRLTVL.

The chain has TRBV18 and TRBJ2-7; 7 bases agree with TRBD1. Per germline, CDR1 KGHSH and CDR2 LQKENI. V gave up 3 bases and J gave up 6 bases; unmatched junction bases: 5. The CDR3 sequence is 13 residues long. This CDR3 is CASSPDRVSEQYF. Here the CDR3 DNA reads TGTGCCAGCTCACCTGACAGGGTATCCGAGCAGTACTTC.

The gene calls are TRBV7-9 and TRBJ2-7; 7 bases are shared with TRBD2. Germline V lookup: CDR1 SEHNR, CDR2 FQNEAQ (reference sequence). CDR3 length equals 14 residues. J lost 5 bases, V lost 2 bases, and 6 bases had no gene match. CDR3 in DNA: TGTGCCAGCAGCTTACGTCCGACTAGCCACGAGCAGTACTTC. Amino acids: CASSLRPTSHEQYF.

The gene calls are TRBV28 and TRBJ1-2, with 8 bases lining up with TRBD1. The CDR3 has 15 amino acids. Per germline, CDR1 MDHEN and CDR2 SYDVKM. With V trimmed by 5 bases and J by 4 bases, 9 bases remained unmatched. CDR3 amino acids: CASSRSGGVGYGYTF. The CDR3 DNA reads as TGTGCCAGCAGTAGATCAGGGGGCGTCGGCTATGGCTACACCTTC.

The chain recombines TRBV18 with TRBJ1-6; D perhaps matches TRBD1 (5 bases). Germline loops: CDR1 KGHSH, CDR2 LQKENI. Trimming stripped 1 base from V and 7 bases from J, with 8 bases between. The CDR3 totals 14 residues. CDR3 sequence (DNA): TGTGCCAGCTCACCACGACAGAAGAATTCACCCCTCCACTTT. Translating gives CASSPRQKNSPLHF.

The chain links TRBV5-1 to TRBJ2-3; D might be TRBD1 (5 bases). Trimming left V 3 bases short and J 1 base short, with 9 bases between. Germline CDR1 SGHRS, CDR2 YFSETQ. The CDR3 contains 14 residues. CDR3 protein: CASSYGHGTDTQYF. Here the CDR3 DNA reads TGCGCCAGCAGCTACGGACATGGCACAGATACGCAGTATTTT.

The rearrangement links TRBV7-3 to TRBJ2-1; D gene uncertain. The germline gives CDR1 SGHTA, CDR2 FQGTGA. The CDR3 sequence is 12 residues long. V was cut by 8 bases and J by 5 bases, with 10 bases left in between. CDR3 residues: CASRGGDNEQFF. The CDR3 DNA is TGTGCCAGCCGAGGTGGGGACAATGAGCAGTTCTTC.

The chain recombines TRBV6-5 with TRBJ2-1, with D unresolved. CDR3 length: 12 residues. Germline V lookup: CDR1 MNHEY, CDR2 SVGAGI. Trimming pared 2 bases from V and 7 bases from J, leaving 6 bases between. This CDR3 is CASSYNWNEQFF. CDR3 DNA sequence: TGTGCCAGCAGTTACAATTGGAATGAGCAGTTCTTC.

The CDR3 DNA reads TGTGCCAAGGGACAGGGCGATCAGCCCCAGCATTTT. Residues: CAKGQGDQPQHF. J is TRBJ1-5 and V is TRBV6-4; 9 nucleotides align to TRBD1. V lost 10 bases, J lost 5 bases, and 3 bases stayed unmatched. Germline values: CDR1 MRHNA, CDR2 SNTAGT. CDR3 length: 12 amino acids.

The V and J genes are TRBV19 and TRBJ1-6; possibly TRBD1 for D (5 bases). The germline CDR1 and CDR2 sequences are LNHDA and SQIVND (reference sequence). Trimming cost V 4 bases and J 9 bases, with 7 bases left between them. This CDR3 has 12 residues. The DNA of the CDR3 is TGTGCCAGTAGTAAGGGGATTTCACCCCTCCACTTT. Its protein is CASSKGISPLHF. Full variable domain (missing parts from reference TRBV19 and TRBJ1-6): DGGITQSPKYLFRKEGQNVTLSCEQNLNHDAMYWYRQDPGQGLRLIYYSQIVNDFQKGDIAEGYSVSREKKESFPLTVTSAQKNPTAFYLCASSKGISPLHFGNGTRLTVT.

The chain recombines TRBV7-9 with TRBJ1-1, with a possible D match to TRBD1 (5 bases). V was pared by 5 bases and J by 5 bases, with 15 bases between. The CDR3 is made up of 14 amino acids. CDR1 SEHNR and CDR2 FQNEAQ come from the germline V gene (reference sequence). CDR3 amino acids: CASSPNGGVTEAFF. In nucleotides, the CDR3 is TGTGCCAGCAGCCCCAACGGAGGGGTTACTGAAGCTTTCTTT.

The chain joins TRBV2 to TRBJ2-7, with TRBD2 as a possible D gene (6 bases). CDR3 length: 16 residues. V was cut by 10 bases and J by 3 bases, with 25 bases left in between. Germline CDR1 is SNHLY and CDR2 is FYNNEI. As DNA, the CDR3 is TGTGCCACGGGAAAAGGAAGAGGTGCGGGAAACTACGAGCAGTACTTC. Its protein product is CATGKGRGAGNYEQYF. The whole variable domain, filled in from reference TRBV2 and TRBJ2-7, reads EPEVTQTPSHQVTQMGQEVILRCVPISNHLYFYWYRQILGQKVEFLVSFYNNEISEKSEIFDDQFSVERPDGSNFTLKIRSTKLEDSAMYFCATGKGRGAGNYEQYFGPGTRLTVT.

This chain uses TRBV6-6 with TRBJ2-7; no firm D call. Trimming cost V 8 bases and J 2 bases, with 16 bases left between them. Germline V lookup: CDR1 MNHNY, CDR2 SVGAGI (reference sequence). This CDR3 region has 14 residues. The CDR3 coding sequence is TGTGCCAGCCAGGATCGGATTAGTACCTACGAGCAGTACTTC. Translating gives CASQDRISTYEQYF.

The J gene is TRBJ2-5, the V gene TRBV11-2; D possibly corresponds to TRBD1 (6 bases). This CDR3 region has 14 residues. The V and J ends lost 7 bases and 2 bases respectively, with 14 bases between them. Germline CDR1 reads SGHAT; CDR2 reads FQNNGV. The CDR3 loop reads CASTRGQGQETQYF. The CDR3 DNA reads as TGTGCCAGCACGCGCGGGCAGGGGCAAGAGACCCAGTACTTC.

This clone was seen just once. The genes are TRBV28 and TRBJ1-2; maybe TRBD1 (5 bases). The V and J ends lost 8 bases and 2 bases respectively, with 15 bases between them. Per the germline V gene, CDR1 is MDHEN and CDR2 is SYDVKM. The CDR3 is 14 amino acids. CDR3 sequence reads: CASVYGRANYGYTF. The CDR3 DNA reads as TGTGCCAGCGTATACGGCAGGGCCAACTATGGCTACACCTTC.

The chain recombines TRBV5-1 with TRBJ2-7, with D perhaps being TRBD1 or TRBD2 (5 bases each). Trimming removed 4 bases at V and 7 bases at J, with 21 bases between. The CDR3 contains 15 residues. Germline CDR1 SGHRS, CDR2 YFSETQ. This CDR3 reads CASSRDRDLFWEQYF. The CDR3 coding sequence is TGCGCCAGCAGCAGGGACCGGGACCTCTTCTGGGAGCAGTACTTC.

In nucleotides, the CDR3 is TGTGCCAGCAGCATCCGAGGGGGAGTCACTAGCACAGATACGCAGTATTTT. As protein: CASSIRGGVTSTDTQYF. V gene TRBV5-8 combines with J gene TRBJ2-3; TRBD1 is a possible D gene (6 bases). CDR1 is SGHTS and CDR2 is YDEGEE in the germline V gene. The CDR3 contains 17 residues. V was pared by 4 bases and J by 0 bases, with 18 bases between.

This clone was recorded only once. This chain links TRBV5-4 with TRBJ2-1; D ambiguous. This CDR3 contains 16 residues. V was clipped by 4 bases and J by 8 bases, with 22 bases between them. Germline-derived CDR1 and CDR2 are SGHNT and YYREEE (reference sequence). CDR3 in amino acids: CASSPEYTSPMDEQFF. The CDR3 bases are TGTGCCAGCAGCCCGGAGTATACCTCCCCGATGGATGAGCAGTTCTTC. Based on the CDR3 plus reference TRBV5-4 and TRBJ2-1, the full variable domain is ETGVTQSPTHLIKTRGQQVTLRCSSQSGHNTVSWYQQALGQGPQFIFQYYREEENGRGNFPPRFSGLQFPNYSSELNVNALELDDSALYLCASSPEYTSPMDEQFFGPGTRLTVL.

The CDR3 protein is CASSRGTGAYEQYF. CDR3 coding DNA: TGTGCCAGCAGTCGCGGGACAGGGGCGTACGAGCAGTACTTC. The gene calls are TRBV6-1 and TRBJ2-7, with 10 bases identical to TRBD1. The V gene end was trimmed by 5 bases and the J gene end by 4 bases; junction bases not matched to a gene: 5. Germline values: CDR1 MNHNS, CDR2 SASEGT. The CDR3 contains 14 residues.

This clone was seen just once. The gene calls are TRBV5-8 and TRBJ2-1; 8 nucleotides align to TRBD1. This CDR3 is built from 17 residues. The germline V gene has CDR1 SGHTS and CDR2 YDEGEE. The trim removed 3 bases at V and 2 bases at J, leaving 10 bases unmatched. The DNA of the CDR3 is TGTGCCAGCAGCTCTCCGCACAGGGGGGAAACCTACAATGAGCAGTTCTTC. This translates into CASSSPHRGETYNEQFF.

This clone was observed once. The V gene is TRBV11-2, the J gene TRBJ2-3, with 11 bases aligning to TRBD2. CDR1 and CDR2 (germline): SGHAT, FQNNGV. After removal of 5 bases from V and 2 bases from J, the junction contained 6 bases not matched to a gene. The CDR3 has 16 amino acids. The CDR3 protein is CASSNIAGGATDTQYF. CDR3 sequence (DNA): TGTGCCAGCAGCAACATAGCGGGGGGGGCCACAGATACGCAGTATTTT.

The CDR3, as DNA: TGTGCCAGCAGTTTCGGACCGGGAGACTCTGGAAACACCATATATTTT. It translates to CASSFGPGDSGNTIYF. The rearrangement uses TRBV6-6 and TRBJ1-3; unclear D gene. Per the germline V gene, CDR1 is MNHNY and CDR2 is SVGAGI (reference sequence). Between the trimmed V and J ends, which lost 4 bases and 0 bases, there was a span of 13 bases. CDR3 length equals 16 residues.

The chain uses TRBV11-2 and TRBJ2-5; 8 bases line up with TRBD2. Germline CDR1 is SGHAT and CDR2 is FQNNGV. The V segment lost 3 bases and the J segment 1 base; nucleotides outside the gene matches: 10. This CDR3 contains 17 residues. In DNA, the CDR3 is TGTGCCAGCAGCTTGAGGGGCGCGGGAGGAATCCAAGAGACCCAGTACTTC. Encoded protein: CASSLRGAGGIQETQYF.

The chain joins TRBV4-1 to TRBJ2-3, with D possibly matching TRBD2 (6 bases). Trimming removed 1 base from V and 1 base from J, with 12 bases in between. The CDR3 is 16 amino acids. Germline values: CDR1 MGHRA, CDR2 YSYEKL. CDR3 sequence reads: CASSQVMGLRTDTQYF. The CDR3 DNA sequence: TGCGCCAGCAGCCAAGTTATGGGACTTCGCACAGATACGCAGTATTTT.

The chain employs TRBV6-5 and TRBJ1-4, with D possibly being TRBD1 (6 bases). This CDR3 spans 13 amino acids. The germline V gene has CDR1 MNHEY and CDR2 SVGAGI. Trimming took 5 bases from V and 2 from J, leaving 6 bases between them. The CDR3 spells CASSQGTNEKLFF. The CDR3 DNA reads as TGTGCCAGCAGTCAGGGGACTAATGAAAAACTGTTTTTT.

The chain employs TRBV18 and TRBJ1-1, with 12 bases aligning to TRBD1. In germline, CDR1 is KGHSH, CDR2 LQKENI. This CDR3 comprises 13 residues. Trimming removed 3 bases from V and 11 bases from J; junction bases left unmatched: 4. As DNA, the CDR3 is TGTGCCAGCTCACCCGGGACAGGGGGCATTGCTTTCTTT. It specifies CASSPGTGGIAFF. Filled out from reference TRBV18 and TRBJ1-1, the complete variable domain reads NAGVMQNPRHLVRRRGQEARLRCSPMKGHSHVYWYRQLPEEGLKFMVYLQKENIIDESGMPKERFSAEFPKEGPSILRIQQVVRGDSAAYFCASSPGTGGIAFFGQGTRLTVV.

The CDR3, as DNA: TGTGCCAGCAGCTTAGGGCAGGGGTCCAAAAACATTCAGTACTTC. It encodes CASSLGQGSKNIQYF. The chain is built from TRBV11-3 and TRBJ2-4; D possibly corresponds to TRBD1 (6 bases). The CDR3 is made up of 15 amino acids. Trimming stripped 1 base from V and 2 bases from J, with 9 bases between. Germline values: CDR1 SGHNT, CDR2 YENEEA.

This chain joins TRBV29-1 and TRBJ2-5; TRBD2 agrees at 7 bases. Germline CDR1 reads SQVTM; CDR2 reads ANQGSEA. V dropped 4 bases and J dropped 5; count of bases not matched to a gene: 4. This CDR3 has 12 amino acids. This chain's CDR3 is CSVASGRETQYF. The CDR3 DNA reads as TGCAGCGTTGCTAGCGGTCGTGAGACCCAGTACTTC.